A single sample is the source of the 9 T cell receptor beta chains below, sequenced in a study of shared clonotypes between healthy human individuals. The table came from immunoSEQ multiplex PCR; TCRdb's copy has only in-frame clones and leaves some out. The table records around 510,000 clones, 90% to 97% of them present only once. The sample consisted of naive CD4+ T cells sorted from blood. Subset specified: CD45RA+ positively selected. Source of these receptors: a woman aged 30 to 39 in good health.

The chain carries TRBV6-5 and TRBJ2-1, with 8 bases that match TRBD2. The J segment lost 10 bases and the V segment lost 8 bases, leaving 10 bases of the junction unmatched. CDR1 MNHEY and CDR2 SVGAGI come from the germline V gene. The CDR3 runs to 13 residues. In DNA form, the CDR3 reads TGTGCCAGCTGGTTCGGGAGGGCCAGCGAGCAGTTCTTC. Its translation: CASWFGRASEQFF.

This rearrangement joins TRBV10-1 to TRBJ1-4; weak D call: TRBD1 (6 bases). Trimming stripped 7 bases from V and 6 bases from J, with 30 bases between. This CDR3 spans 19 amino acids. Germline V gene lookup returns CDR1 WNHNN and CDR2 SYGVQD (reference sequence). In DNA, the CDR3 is TGCGCCAGCACCGGAGACAGGTCGGGCTTAGGAGTTGAGGATGAAAAACTGTTTTTT. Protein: CASTGDRSGLGVEDEKLFF.

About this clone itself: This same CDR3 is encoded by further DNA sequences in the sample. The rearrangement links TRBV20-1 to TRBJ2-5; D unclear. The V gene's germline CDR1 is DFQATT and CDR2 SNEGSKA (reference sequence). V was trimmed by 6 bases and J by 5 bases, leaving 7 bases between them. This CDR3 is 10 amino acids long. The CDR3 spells CSASGETQYF. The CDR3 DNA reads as TGCAGTGCGTCCGGGGAGACCCAGTACTTC.

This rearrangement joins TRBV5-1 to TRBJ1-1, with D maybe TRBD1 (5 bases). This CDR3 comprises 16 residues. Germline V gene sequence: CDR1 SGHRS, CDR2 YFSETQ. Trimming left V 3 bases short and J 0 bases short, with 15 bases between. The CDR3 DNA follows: TGCGCCAGCAGCTCCCCCGGGACCCAGGTGAACACTGAAGCTTTCTTT. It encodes CASSSPGTQVNTEAFF.

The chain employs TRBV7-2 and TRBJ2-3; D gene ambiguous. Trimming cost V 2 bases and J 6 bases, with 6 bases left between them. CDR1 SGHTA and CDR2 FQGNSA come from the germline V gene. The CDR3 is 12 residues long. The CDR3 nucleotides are TGTGCCAGCAGCTTAAATAGGGATACGCAGTATTTT. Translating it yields CASSLNRDTQYF.

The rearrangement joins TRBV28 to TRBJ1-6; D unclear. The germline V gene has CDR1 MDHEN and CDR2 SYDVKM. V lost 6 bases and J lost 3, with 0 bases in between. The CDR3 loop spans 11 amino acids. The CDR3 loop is CASSYNSPLHF. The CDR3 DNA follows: TGTGCCAGCAGCTATAATTCACCCCTCCACTTT.

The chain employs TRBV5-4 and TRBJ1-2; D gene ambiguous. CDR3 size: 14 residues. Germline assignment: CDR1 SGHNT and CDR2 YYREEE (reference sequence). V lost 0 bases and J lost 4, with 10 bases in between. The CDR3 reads CASSLEQEFYGYTF. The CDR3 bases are TGTGCCAGCAGCTTGGAGCAGGAATTCTATGGCTACACCTTC.

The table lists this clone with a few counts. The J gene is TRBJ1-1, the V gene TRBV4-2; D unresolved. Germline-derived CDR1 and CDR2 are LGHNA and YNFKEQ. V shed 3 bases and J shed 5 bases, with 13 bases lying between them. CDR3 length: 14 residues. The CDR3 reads CASSQTLEGTEAFF. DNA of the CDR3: TGTGCCAGCAGCCAGACCCTAGAAGGGACTGAAGCTTTCTTT.

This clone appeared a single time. The CDR3 DNA follows: TGTGCCAGCAGTTTCGGCCCGACCTACGAGCAGTACTTC. This sequence encodes CASSFGPTYEQYF. V usage is TRBV28 and J usage is TRBJ2-7; no definite D call. This CDR3 contains 13 residues. Germline V gene sequence: CDR1 MDHEN, CDR2 SYDVKM. Between the trimmed V and J ends, which lost 3 bases and 2 bases, there was a span of 8 bases.